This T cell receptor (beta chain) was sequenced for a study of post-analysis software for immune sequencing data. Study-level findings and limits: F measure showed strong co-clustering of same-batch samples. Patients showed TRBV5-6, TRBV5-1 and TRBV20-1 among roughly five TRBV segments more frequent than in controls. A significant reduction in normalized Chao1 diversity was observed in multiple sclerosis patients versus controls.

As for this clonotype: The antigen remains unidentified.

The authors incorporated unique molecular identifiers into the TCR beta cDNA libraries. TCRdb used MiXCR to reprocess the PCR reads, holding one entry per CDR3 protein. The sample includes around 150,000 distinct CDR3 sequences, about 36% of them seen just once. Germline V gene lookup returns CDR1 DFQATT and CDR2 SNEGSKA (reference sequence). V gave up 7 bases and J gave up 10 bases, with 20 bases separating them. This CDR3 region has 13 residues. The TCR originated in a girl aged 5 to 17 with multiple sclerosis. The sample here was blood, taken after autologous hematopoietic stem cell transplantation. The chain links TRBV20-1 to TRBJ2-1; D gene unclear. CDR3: CSGRFGASYEQFF. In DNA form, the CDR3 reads TGCAGTGGTCGCTTCGGCGCCTCCTACGAGCAGTTCTTC.